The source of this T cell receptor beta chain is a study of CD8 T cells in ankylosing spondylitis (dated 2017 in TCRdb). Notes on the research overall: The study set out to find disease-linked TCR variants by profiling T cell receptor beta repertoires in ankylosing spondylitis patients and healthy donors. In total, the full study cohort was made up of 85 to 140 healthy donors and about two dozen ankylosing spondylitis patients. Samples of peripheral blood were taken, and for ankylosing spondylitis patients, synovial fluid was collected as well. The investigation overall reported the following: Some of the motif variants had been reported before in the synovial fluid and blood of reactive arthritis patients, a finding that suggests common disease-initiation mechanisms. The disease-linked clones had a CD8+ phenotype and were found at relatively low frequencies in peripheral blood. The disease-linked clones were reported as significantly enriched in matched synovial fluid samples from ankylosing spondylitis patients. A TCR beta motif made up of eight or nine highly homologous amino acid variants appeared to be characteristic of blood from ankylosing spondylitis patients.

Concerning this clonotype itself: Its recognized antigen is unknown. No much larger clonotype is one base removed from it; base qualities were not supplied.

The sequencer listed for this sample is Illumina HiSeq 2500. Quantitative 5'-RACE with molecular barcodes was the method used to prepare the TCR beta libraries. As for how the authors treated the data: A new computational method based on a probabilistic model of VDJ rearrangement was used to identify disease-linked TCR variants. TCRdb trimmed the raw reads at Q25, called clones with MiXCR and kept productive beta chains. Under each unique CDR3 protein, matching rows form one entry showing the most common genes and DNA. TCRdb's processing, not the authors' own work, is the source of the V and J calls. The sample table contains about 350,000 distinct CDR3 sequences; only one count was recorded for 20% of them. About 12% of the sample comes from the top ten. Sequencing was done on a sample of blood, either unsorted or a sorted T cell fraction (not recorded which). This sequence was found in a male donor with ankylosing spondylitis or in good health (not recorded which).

The nucleotides read TGTGCCAGCGAGGGGGTGGAGAACACTGAAGCTTTCTTT. This codes for CASEGVENTEAFF. Recombination linked TRBV9 to TRBJ1-1; D gene: possibly TRBD1, on 6 matching bases. Inclusive of the bounding cysteine and phenylalanine, the CDR3 is 13 residues long. The CDR3 DNA has 39 bases and is translated from base 1. CDR1 and CDR2 are drawn from the germline V gene: SGDLS, YYNGEE. The V end loses 7 bases and the J end loses 1 base, and a stretch of 11 bases separates them.